The clone carrying this T cell receptor beta chain has a count of ten or more. Its antigen is not known. Each diagnosis drew on symptoms, thyroxine, TRAb, thyroid ultrasound and orbital computed tomography findings. The sample belongs to a study of T cells in Graves' hyperthyroidism and ophthalmopathy. General observations from the study: It was a median around 6 months before onset that the model predicted ophthalmopathy.

TCR beta CDR3 regions were amplified from RNA transcripts. The HTBI primer set served for first-round RT-PCR of the TCR CDR3. TCRdb re-called the multiplex PCR reads with MiXCR, one entry per CDR3 protein. Here the sample spans some 350,000 distinct CDR3 sequences, 20% to 30% being singletons. CDR3 length: 15 residues. Trimming at V came to 2 bases and at J to 1 base, leaving 3 bases not matched to a gene. The germline CDR1 and CDR2 sequences are MDHEN and SYDVKM. The chain links TRBV28 to TRBJ2-3, with 7 bases that match TRBD2. Source material: blood. The receptor's source is a man aged 45 to 65 with Graves' hyperthyroidism. This chain's CDR3 is CASSLEAGGTDTQYF. The DNA of the CDR3 is TGTGCCAGCAGTTTAGAGGCGGGAGGCACAGATACGCAGTATTTT.